The subject of this entry is one TCR beta chain. Germline V gene data show CDR1 as SGDLS and CDR2 as YYNGEE. Trimming stripped 2 bases from V and 4 bases from J, with 13 bases between. This CDR3 is 15 amino acids long. This sample was taken from a study of CD8 T cells in Susac syndrome. Treatment-naive patients with stable or active relapsing-remitting disease were the multiple sclerosis controls. Purification of the CD8+ and CD4+ T cells relied on negative isolation, and TEMRA cells underwent FACS enrichment. RNA in amounts of about 0.5 to 1 ug was reverse transcribed with random hexamers. TCR beta CDR3 was amplified by immunoSEQ covering 54 Vbeta and 13 Jbeta. From the immunoSEQ multiplex PCR reads, TCRdb called clonotypes with MiXCR, one entry per CDR3 protein. Of about 180,000 distinct CDR3 sequences in the sample, approximately 95% were seen once.

V and J are TRBV9 and TRBJ1-3; D unclear. The receptor's source is a human donor with multiple sclerosis. The sequenced sample consisted of CD4+ T cells from PBMCs. The CDR3 sequence is CASSVPHVLGNTIYF. The CDR3 coding sequence is TGTGCCAGCAGCGTCCCCCACGTCCTCGGAAACACCATATATTTT.